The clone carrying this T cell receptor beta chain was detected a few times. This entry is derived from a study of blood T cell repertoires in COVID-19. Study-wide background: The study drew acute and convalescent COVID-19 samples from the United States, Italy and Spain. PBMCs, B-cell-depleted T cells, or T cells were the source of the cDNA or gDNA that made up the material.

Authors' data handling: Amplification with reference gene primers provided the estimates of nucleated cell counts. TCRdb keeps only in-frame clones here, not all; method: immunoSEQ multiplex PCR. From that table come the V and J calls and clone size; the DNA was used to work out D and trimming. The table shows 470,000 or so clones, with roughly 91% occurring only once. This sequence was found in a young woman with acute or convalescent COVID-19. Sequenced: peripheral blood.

CDR3 amino acids: CASSSSGSYNSPLHF. The CDR3 nucleotides read TGTGCCAGCAGTTCCTCCGGGAGTTATAATTCACCCCTCCACTTT. The chain links TRBV27 to TRBJ1-6, with no clear D. This CDR3 comprises 15 residues. Germline values: CDR1 MNHEY, CDR2 SMNVEV (reference sequence). Trimming took off 4 bases at V and 4 bases at J, with 11 bases between the two ends.